This entry describes one TCR beta chain. Its antigen is unidentified. The data stem from a study of cytomegalovirus exposure and HLA in healthy donors. Primers included in the PCR were 60 Vbeta and 13 Jbeta primers. The table came from immunoSEQ multiplex PCR; TCRdb's copy has only in-frame clones and leaves some out. The table shows about 120,000 clones, with around 68% occurring only once. Germline trimming cut 0 bases from V and 9 bases from J; bases unmatched to any gene: 5. This CDR3 has 15 amino acids. In germline, CDR1 is SGHRS, CDR2 YFSETQ. The donors comprised healthy bone marrow donors. Study results and limitations: The authors later found HLA-associated TCR beta chains more clonally expanded than equally common others.

Specimen: PBMCs. The receptor was isolated from a woman between 50 and 59 years old in good health and CMV-seropositive. V usage is TRBV5-1 and J usage is TRBJ2-7, with 14 bases lining up with TRBD2. The CDR3 DNA reads as TGCGCCAGCAGCTTGGGACTAGCGGGGGGGGTCGCGCAGTACTTC. Amino acid sequence: CASSLGLAGGVAQYF.